The T cell receptor (beta chain) described here comes from a study of CD8 T cells in ankylosing spondylitis (dated by TCRdb to 2017 to 2019). General notes on the study: The study profiled T cell receptor beta repertoires in healthy donors and ankylosing spondylitis patients to find disease-linked TCR variants. In total, the full study cohort was made up of about 99 healthy donors and 25 ankylosing spondylitis patients. Peripheral blood was sampled, and synovial fluid was additionally collected from ankylosing spondylitis patients. Results and caveats for the whole study, not just this receptor: Significant enrichment of the disease-linked clones was reported in matched synovial fluid samples from ankylosing spondylitis patients. The disease-linked clones had a CD8+ phenotype and were found at relatively low frequencies in peripheral blood. A TCR beta motif made up of 7 to 9 highly homologous amino acid variants appeared to be characteristic of blood from ankylosing spondylitis patients. Some motif variants had previously been reported in the synovial fluid and blood of reactive arthritis patients, which suggests shared mechanisms of disease initiation.

The run used an Illumina HiSeq 2500. TCR beta libraries were prepared by quantitative 5'-RACE with molecular barcodes. In the paper's pipeline: A new computational method based on a probabilistic model of VDJ rearrangement was used to identify disease-linked TCR variants. TCRdb itself trimmed the public reads at Q25 with fastp, ran MiXCR and retained productive beta chains. Entries are consolidated by CDR3 protein sequence, retaining the most common genes and DNA. The V and J calls shown here were made by TCRdb, not taken from the authors' results. The sample table holds 230,000 or so distinct CDR3 sequences, of which about 20% were seen once. Together, the top ten hold around a third of the sample. CDR1 LGHDT and CDR2 YNNKEL are derived from the germline V gene (reference sequence). V trim: 10 bases; J trim: 6 bases; unmatched bases: 20. The CDR3 holds 18 amino acids from the cysteine to the phenylalanine. The kept DNA is CDR3 alone, 54 bases in frame from the first base.

With respect to this clonotype: Its antigen remains undetermined. Base qualities are not recorded, but no much larger clone differs from it by a single base.

The rearrangement joined TRBV3-1 to TRBJ2-2; 10 central bases correspond to TRBD2. Sample: blood, either unsorted or a sorted T cell fraction (not recorded which). This TCR was recovered from a male donor with ankylosing spondylitis or in good health (not recorded which). The nucleotide sequence is given as TGTGCCATCAGTTTAGCTTTGGGAGCTAGCGGGAGTTCCGGGGAGCTGTTTTTT. This encodes CAISLALGASGSSGELFF.